The 16 T cell receptor beta chains below come from one sample, sequenced in a study of T cells in Graves' hyperthyroidism and ophthalmopathy. It was RNA transcripts that yielded the amplified TCR beta CDR3 regions. Using the HTBI primer set, a first-round RT-PCR was run on the TCR CDR3. TCRdb re-derived calls from the multiplex PCR reads in MiXCR, one entry per CDR3 protein. The table has approximately 530,000 distinct CDR3 sequences, over 15% seen once; the top ten hold 15% to 20%. Sequencing was done on a sample of blood. The receptors derive from a woman younger than 30 with Graves' hyperthyroidism.

This clonotype has more than one count but fewer than ten. The J gene is TRBJ2-7, the V gene TRBV4-1; TRBD2 aligns across 7 bases. The CDR3 is 14 residues long. Per the germline V gene, CDR1 is MGHRA and CDR2 is YSYEKL. V shed 2 bases and J 2 bases; nucleotides not matched to a gene: 3. This chain's CDR3 is CASSQWGGPYEQYF. CDR3 nucleotides: TGCGCCAGCAGCCAATGGGGGGGACCCTACGAGCAGTACTTC.

The J gene is TRBJ2-1, the V gene TRBV5-1; possible D gene TRBD2, 6 bases. The ends were cut back, 4 bases at V and 7 bases at J, with 15 bases in the middle. In germline, CDR1 is SGHRS, CDR2 YFSETQ. The CDR3 sequence is 14 residues long. For the CDR3, the DNA is TGCGCCAGCAGCCCCAACCGGGGGAATAATGAGCAGTTCTTC. The encoded protein is CASSPNRGNNEQFF.

This clonotype turned up a few times. The genes are TRBV4-2 and TRBJ2-7; a weak D match, TRBD2 (6 bases). Per the germline V gene, CDR1 is LGHNA and CDR2 is YNFKEQ. Trimming left V 2 bases short and J 0 bases short, with 17 bases between. The CDR3 has 17 amino acids. The chain's CDR3 is CASSQSEGPGGSYEQYF. In nucleotides, the CDR3 is TGTGCCAGCAGCCAATCTGAAGGCCCCGGGGGCTCCTACGAGCAGTACTTC.

This clonotype was seen many times. This rearrangement joins TRBV30 to TRBJ2-3; D ambiguous. This CDR3 is 12 amino acids long. V lost 0 bases to trimming and J lost 7 bases, with 8 bases between them. Per germline, CDR1 GTSNPN and CDR2 SVGIG (reference sequence). For the CDR3, the DNA is TGTGCCTGGAGTGTACAAGGGAATACGCAGTATTTT. This translates into CAWSVQGNTQYF.

V is TRBV12-3 or TRBV12-4 and J is TRBJ1-2; D unresolved. Trimming cost V 6 bases and J 5 bases, with 28 bases left between them. The CDR3 has 18 residues. CDR3 DNA: TGTGCCAGCAGCCCCCTGTTGTTCCTTGCACAGACCCATTATGGCTACACCTTC. Encoded protein: CASSPLLFLAQTHYGYTF.

This clonotype occurred many times. This rearrangement joins TRBV24-1 to TRBJ2-1, with D uncertain. Trimming shortened V by 8 bases and J by 8 bases, and 21 bases separated the two germline ends. Looked up from germline, CDR1 is KGHDR and CDR2 is SFDVKD. The CDR3 length is 15 residues. CDR3 protein: CATTRGPTLGDEQFF. CDR3 coding DNA: TGTGCCACCACCCGCGGACCGACTTTGGGCGATGAGCAGTTCTTC.

The chain combines TRBV5-1 with TRBJ2-1, with 12 bases lining up with TRBD2. CDR3 length equals 15 residues. After removal of 4 bases from V and 15 bases from J, the junction contained 14 bases not matched to a gene. From germline, CDR1 is SGHRS and CDR2 YFSETQ. The CDR3 region has the DNA TGCGCCAGCAGCCCCGGGGCTAGCGGGAGGGCACAACCGTTCTTC. Residues: CASSPGASGRAQPFF. Variable domain in full (rest from reference TRBV5-1 and TRBJ2-1): KAGVTQTPRYLIKTRGQQVTLSCSPISGHRSVSWYQQTPGQGLQFLFEYFSETQRNKGNFPGRFSGRQFSNSRSEMNVSTLELGDSALYLCASSPGASGRAQPFFGPGTRLTVL.

Only a few counts were recorded for this clonotype. This sequence joins TRBV15 and TRBJ2-3, with D maybe TRBD2 (5 bases). The CDR3 extends over 17 amino acids. Between the trimmed V and J ends, which lost 5 bases and 4 bases, there was a span of 22 bases. The V gene's germline CDR1 is LNHNV and CDR2 YYDKDF (reference sequence). The CDR3 sequence is CATSPRGGAGSADTQYF. DNA of the CDR3: TGTGCCACCAGCCCACGCGGCGGCGCTGGGAGCGCAGATACGCAGTATTTT.

This rearrangement joins TRBV19 to TRBJ2-7; D may match TRBD1 or TRBD2 (5 bases each). V lost 5 bases and J 3 bases, leaving 17 bases between the germline ends. Germline CDR1 reads LNHDA; CDR2 reads SQIVND (reference sequence). The CDR3 loop spans 15 amino acids. The CDR3 loop reads CASSGRTGTGYEQYF. Written as DNA, the CDR3 is TGTGCCAGTAGTGGCCGGACTGGCACAGGCTACGAGCAGTACTTC.

This clonotype was observed many times. V and J are TRBV2 and TRBJ2-5; a possible D gene is TRBD1 (6 bases). Germline V gives CDR1 SNHLY, CDR2 FYNNEI. There are 13 residues in the CDR3. Between the trimmed V and J ends, which lost 7 bases and 5 bases, there was a span of 14 bases. Here the CDR3 DNA reads TGTGCCAGCAACCTACAGGGATGGGAGACCCAGTACTTC. It encodes CASNLQGWETQYF.

This clonotype showed up just once. A much larger clone differs from this one at a single base, so this may be a read error. The chain combines TRBV11-2 with TRBJ2-7; 7 positions match TRBD1. The germline CDR1 and CDR2 sequences are SGHAT and FQNNGV. The CDR3 has 14 amino acids. CDR3 residues: CAGSEGQTPYEQYF. CDR3 coding DNA: TGTGCCGGCAGCGAGGGACAGACCCCCTACGAGCAGTACTTC.

This clonotype came up many times. The chain couples TRBV7-9 to TRBJ2-3, with TRBD2 as a possible D gene (6 bases). The CDR3 loop spans 15 amino acids. The V gene lost 3 bases and the J gene lost 4 bases, with 14 bases spanning the gap. Germline V gene lookup returns CDR1 SEHNR and CDR2 FQNEAQ (reference sequence). In DNA form, the CDR3 reads TGTGCCAGCAGCTTCCGGGACTCCATGGCAGATACGCAGTATTTT. It yields the protein CASSFRDSMADTQYF.

This clonotype was counted at least ten times. The genes are TRBV28 and TRBJ2-7, with 7 bases fitting TRBD1. J gave up 2 bases and V 5 bases, and 6 bases lay outside the gene matches. This CDR3 region has 14 residues. Germline CDR1 and CDR2: MDHEN and SYDVKM. CDR3 DNA: TGTGCCAGCAGTGTGGGGACAGAGCCCTACGAGCAGTACTTC. Its protein product is CASSVGTEPYEQYF.

There are many counts of this clonotype. The chain recombines TRBV12-3 or TRBV12-4 with TRBJ2-5; 10 bases match TRBD1. Trimming at V came to 6 bases and at J to 4 bases, leaving 17 bases not matched to a gene. There are 18 residues in the CDR3. The CDR3 region has the DNA TGTGCCAGCAGCAGCCTGAAACCAGAGACAGGGGGCAGAGAGACCCAGTACTTC. Translating gives CASSSLKPETGGRETQYF.

This clonotype has just a few counts. This CDR3 reads CASRFRDRVPNEQYF. The CDR3, as DNA: TGTGCCAGTAGATTCCGGGACAGGGTTCCGAACGAGCAGTACTTC. This chain connects TRBV19 to TRBJ2-7; 9 bases are shared with TRBD1. Looked up from germline, CDR1 is LNHDA and CDR2 is SQIVND (reference sequence). The V and J ends lost 6 bases and 5 bases, in that order; junction bases with no gene match: 11. CDR3 length: 15 amino acids.

This clonotype has only a few counts. J is TRBJ2-4 and V is TRBV20-1; 7 bases map to TRBD2. V was pared by 6 bases and J by 0 bases, with 8 bases of the junction left unmatched. The CDR3 loop spans 15 amino acids. Germline CDR1 reads DFQATT; CDR2 reads SNEGSKA (reference sequence). This CDR3 reads CSAGGHLGAKNIQYF. CDR3 DNA sequence: TGCAGTGCGGGAGGGCACTTAGGAGCCAAAAACATTCAGTACTTC.